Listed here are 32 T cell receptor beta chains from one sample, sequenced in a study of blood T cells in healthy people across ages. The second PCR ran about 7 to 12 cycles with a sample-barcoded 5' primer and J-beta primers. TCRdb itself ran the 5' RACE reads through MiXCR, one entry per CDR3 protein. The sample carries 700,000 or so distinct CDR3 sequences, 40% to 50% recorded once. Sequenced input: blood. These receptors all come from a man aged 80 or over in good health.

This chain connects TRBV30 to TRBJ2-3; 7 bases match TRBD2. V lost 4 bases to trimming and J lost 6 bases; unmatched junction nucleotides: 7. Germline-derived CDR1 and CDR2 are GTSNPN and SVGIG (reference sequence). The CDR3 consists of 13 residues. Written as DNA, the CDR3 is TGTGCCTGGACTAGCGGCCTGGCGGATACGCAGTATTTT. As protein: CAWTSGLADTQYF. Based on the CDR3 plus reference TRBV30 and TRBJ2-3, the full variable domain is SQTIHQWPATLVQPVGSPLSLECTVEGTSNPNLYWYRQAAGRGLQLLFYSVGIGQISSEVPQNLSASRPQDRQFILSSKKLLLSDSGFYLCAWTSGLADTQYFGPGTRLTVL.

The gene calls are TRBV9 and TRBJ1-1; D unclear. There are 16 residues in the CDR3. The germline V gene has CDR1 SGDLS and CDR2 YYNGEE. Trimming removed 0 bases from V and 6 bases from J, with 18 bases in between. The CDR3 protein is CASSVAHRRAEAEAFF. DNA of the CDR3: TGTGCCAGCAGCGTAGCCCATAGAAGGGCGGAGGCTGAAGCTTTCTTT.

CDR3 sequence reads: CASSQAKVGAVAYNEQFF. Written as DNA, the CDR3 is TGTGCCAGCAGCCAAGCCAAGGTGGGGGCGGTCGCCTACAATGAGCAGTTCTTC. The chain carries TRBV4-2 and TRBJ2-1, with D maybe TRBD1 (6 bases). Germline CDR1 and CDR2: LGHNA and YNFKEQ. There are 18 residues in the CDR3. Trimming cost V 1 base and J 2 bases, with 18 bases left between them.

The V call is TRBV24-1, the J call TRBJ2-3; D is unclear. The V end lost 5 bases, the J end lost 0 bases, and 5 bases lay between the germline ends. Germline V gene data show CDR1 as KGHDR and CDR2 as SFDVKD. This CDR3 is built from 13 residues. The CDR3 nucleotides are TGTGCCACCAGTGGCACTAGCACAGATACGCAGTATTTT. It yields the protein CATSGTSTDTQYF.

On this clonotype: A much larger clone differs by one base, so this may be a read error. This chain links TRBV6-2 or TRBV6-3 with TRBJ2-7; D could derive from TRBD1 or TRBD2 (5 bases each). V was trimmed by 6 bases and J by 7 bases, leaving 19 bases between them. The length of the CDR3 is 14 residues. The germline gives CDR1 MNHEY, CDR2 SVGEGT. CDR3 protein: CASRQGVENNEQYF. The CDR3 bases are TGTGCCAGCAGGCAGGGAGTGGAGAACAATGAGCAGTACTTC.

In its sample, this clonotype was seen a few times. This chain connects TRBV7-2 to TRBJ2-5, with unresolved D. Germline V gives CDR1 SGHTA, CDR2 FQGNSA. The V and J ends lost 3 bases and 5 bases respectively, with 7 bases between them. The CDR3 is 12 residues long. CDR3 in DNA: TGTGCCAGCAGCTTGAATTCGGAGACCCAGTACTTC. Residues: CASSLNSETQYF.

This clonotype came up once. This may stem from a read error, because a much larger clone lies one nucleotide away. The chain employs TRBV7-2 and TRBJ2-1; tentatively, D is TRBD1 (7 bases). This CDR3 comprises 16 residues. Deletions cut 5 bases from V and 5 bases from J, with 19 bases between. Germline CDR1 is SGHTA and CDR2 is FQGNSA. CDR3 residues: CASSPRTGRGNNEQFF. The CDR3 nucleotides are TGTGCCAGCAGCCCCCGGACAGGCCGCGGGAACAATGAGCAGTTCTTC.

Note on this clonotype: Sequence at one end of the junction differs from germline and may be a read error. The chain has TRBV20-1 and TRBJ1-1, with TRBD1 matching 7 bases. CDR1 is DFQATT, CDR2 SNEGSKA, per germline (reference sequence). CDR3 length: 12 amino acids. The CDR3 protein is CSTRQGMTEAFF. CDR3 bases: TGCAGTACTAGACAGGGAATGACTGAAGCTTTCTTT.

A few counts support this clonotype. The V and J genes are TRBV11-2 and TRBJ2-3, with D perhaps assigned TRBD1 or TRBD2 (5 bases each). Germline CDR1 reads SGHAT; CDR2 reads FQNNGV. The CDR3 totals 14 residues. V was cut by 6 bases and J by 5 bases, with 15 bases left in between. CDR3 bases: TGTGCCAGCAGGGGGCTATCCAGCGGAGATACGCAGTATTTT. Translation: CASRGLSSGDTQYF.

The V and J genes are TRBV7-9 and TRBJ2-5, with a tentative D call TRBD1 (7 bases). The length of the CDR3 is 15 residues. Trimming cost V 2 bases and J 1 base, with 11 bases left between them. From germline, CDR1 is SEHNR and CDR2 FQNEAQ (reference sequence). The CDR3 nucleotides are TGTGCCAGCAGCTTACAGGGGGGCCTCCAAGAGACCCAGTACTTC. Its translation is CASSLQGGLQETQYF.

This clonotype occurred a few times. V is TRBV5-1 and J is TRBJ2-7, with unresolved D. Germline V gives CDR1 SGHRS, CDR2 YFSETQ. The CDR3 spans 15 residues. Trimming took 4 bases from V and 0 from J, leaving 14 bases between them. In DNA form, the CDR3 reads TGCGCCAGCAGCCCTACCCAGGAAAGCTCCTACGAGCAGTACTTC. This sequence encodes CASSPTQESSYEQYF.

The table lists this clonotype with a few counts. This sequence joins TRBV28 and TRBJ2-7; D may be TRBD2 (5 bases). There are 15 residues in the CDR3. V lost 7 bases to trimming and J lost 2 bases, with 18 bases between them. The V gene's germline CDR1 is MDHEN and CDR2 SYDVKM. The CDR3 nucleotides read TGTGCCAGCACCCCGAGGGTGGCTGGCGCCTACGAGCAGTACTTC. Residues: CASTPRVAGAYEQYF.

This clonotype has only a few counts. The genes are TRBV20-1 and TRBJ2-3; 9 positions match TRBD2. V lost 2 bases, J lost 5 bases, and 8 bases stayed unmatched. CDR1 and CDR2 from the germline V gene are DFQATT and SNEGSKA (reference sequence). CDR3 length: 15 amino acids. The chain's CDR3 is CSARIRREGEDTQYF. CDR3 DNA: TGCAGTGCTAGAATTCGGCGGGAGGGCGAAGATACGCAGTATTTT.

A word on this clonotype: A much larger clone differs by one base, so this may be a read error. Here the CDR3 DNA reads TGTGCCGGCAGCTTTCGGACAGGGCGGAATACGCAGTATTTT. Residues: CAGSFRTGRNTQYF. This chain uses TRBV7-2 with TRBJ2-3; TRBD1 matches 8 bases. Per the germline V gene, CDR1 is SGHTA and CDR2 is FQGNSA. This CDR3 spans 14 amino acids.

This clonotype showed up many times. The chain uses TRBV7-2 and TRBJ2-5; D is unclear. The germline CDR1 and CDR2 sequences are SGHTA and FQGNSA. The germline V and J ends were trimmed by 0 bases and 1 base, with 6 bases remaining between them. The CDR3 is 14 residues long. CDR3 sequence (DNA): TGTGCCAGCAGCTTAGCCGCAAGCCAAGAGACCCAGTACTTC. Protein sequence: CASSLAASQETQYF.

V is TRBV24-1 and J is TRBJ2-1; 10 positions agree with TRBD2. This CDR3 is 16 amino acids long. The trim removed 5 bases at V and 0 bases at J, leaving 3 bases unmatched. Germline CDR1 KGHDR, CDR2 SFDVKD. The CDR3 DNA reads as TGTGCCACCAGTGCTAGCGGGGGCCACTCCTACAATGAGCAGTTCTTC. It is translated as CATSASGGHSYNEQFF.

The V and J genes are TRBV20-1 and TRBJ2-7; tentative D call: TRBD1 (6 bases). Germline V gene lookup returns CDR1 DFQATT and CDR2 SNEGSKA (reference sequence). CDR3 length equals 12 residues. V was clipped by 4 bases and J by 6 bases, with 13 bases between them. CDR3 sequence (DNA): TGCAGTGCTACCCAGGGCAGGGGCGAGCAGTACTTC. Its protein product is CSATQGRGEQYF.

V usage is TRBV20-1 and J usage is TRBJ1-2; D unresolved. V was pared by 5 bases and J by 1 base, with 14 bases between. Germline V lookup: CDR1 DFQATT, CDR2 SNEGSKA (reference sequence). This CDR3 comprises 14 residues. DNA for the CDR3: TGCAGTGCTGACCAGCGAGGGCGTAACTATGGCTACACCTTC. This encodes CSADQRGRNYGYTF.

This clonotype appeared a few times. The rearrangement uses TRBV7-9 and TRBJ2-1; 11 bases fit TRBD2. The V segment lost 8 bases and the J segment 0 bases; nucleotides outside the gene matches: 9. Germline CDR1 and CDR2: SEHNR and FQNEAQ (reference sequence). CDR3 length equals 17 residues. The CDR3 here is CASLTSGSPDSYNEQFF. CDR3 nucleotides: TGTGCCAGCTTAACTAGCGGGAGTCCCGACTCCTACAATGAGCAGTTCTTC.

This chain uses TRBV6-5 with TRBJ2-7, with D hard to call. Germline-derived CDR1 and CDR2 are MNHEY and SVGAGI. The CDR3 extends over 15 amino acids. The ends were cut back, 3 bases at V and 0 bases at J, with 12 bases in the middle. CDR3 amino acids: CASSYVRVSSYEQYF. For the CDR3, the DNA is TGTGCCAGCAGTTATGTTCGGGTCAGCTCCTACGAGCAGTACTTC.

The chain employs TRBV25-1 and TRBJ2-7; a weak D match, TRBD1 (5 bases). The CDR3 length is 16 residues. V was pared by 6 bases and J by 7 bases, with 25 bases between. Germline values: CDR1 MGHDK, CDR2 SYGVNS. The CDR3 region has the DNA TGTGCCAGCAGAGGGCCAGGGCTTAGATTGCGCAATGAGCAGTACTTC. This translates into CASRGPGLRLRNEQYF.

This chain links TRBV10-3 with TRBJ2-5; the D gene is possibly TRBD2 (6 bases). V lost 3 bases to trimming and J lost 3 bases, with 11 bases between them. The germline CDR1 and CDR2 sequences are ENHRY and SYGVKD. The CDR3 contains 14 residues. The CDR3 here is CAISEAGSKETQYF. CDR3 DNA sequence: TGTGCCATCAGTGAAGCCGGGAGCAAAGAGACCCAGTACTTC.

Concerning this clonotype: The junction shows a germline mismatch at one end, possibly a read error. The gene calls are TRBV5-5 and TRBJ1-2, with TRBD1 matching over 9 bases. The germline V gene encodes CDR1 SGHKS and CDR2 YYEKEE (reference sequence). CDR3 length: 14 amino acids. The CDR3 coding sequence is TGTGCTAGCAGTTTAACAGGGGGCGGGCATGGCTACACCTTC. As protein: CASSLTGGGHGYTF.

CDR3: CASSALTSGRLRNEQFF. CDR3 coding DNA: TGTGCCAGCAGCGCCCTGACTAGCGGGAGATTGAGGAATGAGCAGTTCTTC. The chain couples TRBV7-3 to TRBJ2-1; TRBD2 aligns across 12 bases. V trimming: 5 bases; J trimming: 7 bases; junction bases outside the gene matches: 12. The CDR3 consists of 17 residues. Germline values: CDR1 SGHTA, CDR2 FQGTGA. The full variable domain, in which reference TRBV7-3 and TRBJ2-1 provide the parts outside the CDR3, is GAGVSQTPSNKVTEKGKYVELRCDPISGHTALYWYRQSLGQGPEFLIYFQGTGAADDSGLPNDRFFAVRPEGSVSTLKIQRTERGDSAVYLCASSALTSGRLRNEQFFGPGTRLTVL.

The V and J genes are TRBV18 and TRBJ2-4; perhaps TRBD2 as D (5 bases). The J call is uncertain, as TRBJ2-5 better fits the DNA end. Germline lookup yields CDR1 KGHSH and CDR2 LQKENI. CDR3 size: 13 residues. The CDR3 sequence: CASSPEGWETQYF. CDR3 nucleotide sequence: TGTGCCAGCTCCCCTGAGGGCTGGGAGACCCAGTACTTC.

As DNA, the CDR3 is TGCAGTGCTGAACTTAGCGGGGGGGCTTTGGAGACCCAGTACTTC. Residues: CSAELSGGALETQYF. The chain combines TRBV20-1 with TRBJ2-5; 11 bases match TRBD2. Unmatched junction bases numbered 10, after V lost 5 bases and J lost 5 bases. Germline CDR1 and CDR2: DFQATT and SNEGSKA (reference sequence). This CDR3 has 15 residues.

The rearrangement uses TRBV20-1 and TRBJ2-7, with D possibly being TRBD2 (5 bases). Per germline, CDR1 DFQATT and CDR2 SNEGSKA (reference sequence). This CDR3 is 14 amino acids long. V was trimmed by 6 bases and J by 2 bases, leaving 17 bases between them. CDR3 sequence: CSAPRRETPYEQYF. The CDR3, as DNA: TGCAGTGCCCCCAGAAGGGAGACCCCCTACGAGCAGTACTTC.

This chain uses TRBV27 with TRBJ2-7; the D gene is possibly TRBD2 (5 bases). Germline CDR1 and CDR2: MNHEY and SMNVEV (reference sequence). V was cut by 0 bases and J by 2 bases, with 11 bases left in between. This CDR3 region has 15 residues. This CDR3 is CASSLSGVDPYEQYF. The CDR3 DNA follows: TGTGCCAGCAGTTTATCGGGAGTCGATCCCTACGAGCAGTACTTC.

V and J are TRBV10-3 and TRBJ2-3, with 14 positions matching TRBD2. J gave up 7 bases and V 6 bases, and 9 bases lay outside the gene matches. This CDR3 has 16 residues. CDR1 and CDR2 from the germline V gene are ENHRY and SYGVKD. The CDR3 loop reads CAISLGLAGGSHTQYF. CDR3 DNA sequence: TGTGCCATCAGCTTAGGACTAGCGGGGGGTTCACATACGCAGTATTTT.

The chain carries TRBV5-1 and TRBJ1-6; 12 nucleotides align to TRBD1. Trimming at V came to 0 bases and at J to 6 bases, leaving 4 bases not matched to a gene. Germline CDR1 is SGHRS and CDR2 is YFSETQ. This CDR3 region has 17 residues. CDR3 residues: CASSLAGQGAINSPLHF. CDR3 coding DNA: TGCGCCAGCAGCTTGGCGGGACAGGGGGCGATTAATTCACCCCTCCACTTT.

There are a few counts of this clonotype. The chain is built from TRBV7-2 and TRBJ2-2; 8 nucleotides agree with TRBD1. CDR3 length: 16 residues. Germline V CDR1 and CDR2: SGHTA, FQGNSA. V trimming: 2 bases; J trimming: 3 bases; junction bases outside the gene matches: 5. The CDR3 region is CASSLFRGRYTGELFF. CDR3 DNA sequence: TGTGCCAGCAGCTTATTCAGGGGGCGGTACACCGGGGAGCTGTTTTTT.

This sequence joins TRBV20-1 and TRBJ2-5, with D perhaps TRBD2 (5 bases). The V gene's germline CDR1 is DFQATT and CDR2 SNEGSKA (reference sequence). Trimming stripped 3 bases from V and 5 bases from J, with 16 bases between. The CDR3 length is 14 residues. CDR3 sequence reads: CSASPPSPRETQYF. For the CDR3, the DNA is TGCAGTGCTAGCCCTCCTAGCCCCCGGGAGACCCAGTACTTC.